This T cell receptor beta chain was sequenced during a study of long-term antiretroviral therapy in people with HIV. With survey level as its setting, the immunoSEQ assay was v3.0. Measured with immunoSEQ multiplex PCR; TCRdb has only the in-frame clones, and not every one. This sample yields 17,000 or so clones, of which around 73% are seen a single time; 13% belongs to the top ten. In this sample, this clone is medium-sized (0.01 to 0.1%). This CDR3 is 15 amino acids long. V trimming: 1 base; J trimming: 6 bases; junction bases outside the gene matches: 7. CDR1 MGHRA and CDR2 YSYEKL come from the germline V gene.

This specimen consisted of unsorted PBMCs, obtained less than 3.3 years after starting antiretroviral therapy. This clonotype was sampled from a woman between 40 and 55 years old with HIV. The rearrangement links TRBV4-1 to TRBJ2-7, with 9 bases lining up with TRBD1. CDR3: CASSQGQGDTSEQYF. CDR3 DNA: TGCGCCAGCAGCCAAGGACAGGGGGATACTAGCGAGCAGTACTTC.